Below, one T cell receptor (beta chain) is given with its context. Trimming shortened V by 4 bases and J by 6 bases, and 19 bases separated the two germline ends. Germline CDR1 is SGHKS and CDR2 is YYEKEE (reference sequence). There are 15 residues in the CDR3. The sample originates from a study of shared clonotypes between healthy human individuals. Profiled with immunoSEQ multiplex PCR; TCRdb holds only in-frame clones, not every one. The data show hundreds of thousands of clones, more than 70% seen once. This chain connects TRBV5-5 to TRBJ1-2; no reliable D call. Sequencing was done on a sample of memory CD4+ T cells sorted from blood. Stated subset: CD45RA-negative fraction. The sequence was obtained from a woman between 25 and 40 years old in good health. This chain's CDR3 is CASSTGPNQPNGYTF. The CDR3 DNA follows: TGTGCCAGCAGCACTGGCCCGAACCAGCCAAATGGCTACACCTTC.